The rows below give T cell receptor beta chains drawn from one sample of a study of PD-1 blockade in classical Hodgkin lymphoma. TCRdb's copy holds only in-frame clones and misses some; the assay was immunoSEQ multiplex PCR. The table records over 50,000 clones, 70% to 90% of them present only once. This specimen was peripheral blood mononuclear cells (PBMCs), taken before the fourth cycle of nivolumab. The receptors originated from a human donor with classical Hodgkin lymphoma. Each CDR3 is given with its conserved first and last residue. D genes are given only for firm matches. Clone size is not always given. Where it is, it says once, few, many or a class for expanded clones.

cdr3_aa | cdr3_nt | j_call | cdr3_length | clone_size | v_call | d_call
CASSLGAGNTEAFF | TGCGCCAGCAGCTTGGGGGCGGGAAACACTGAAGCTTTCTTT | TRBJ1-1 | 14 | . | TRBV5-1 | .
CASSPIGAVNQPQHF | TGTGCCAGCAGCCCCATAGGGGCGGTCAATCAGCCCCAGCATTTT | TRBJ1-5 | 15 | . | TRBV7-9 | .
CASSVAGGDTQYF | TGTGCCAGCAGCGTAGCGGGGGGTGATACGCAGTATTTT | TRBJ2-3 | 13 | . | TRBV9 | TRBD2
CASSYSGYDGYTF | TGTGCCAGCAGTTACTCAGGGTACGATGGCTACACCTTC | TRBJ1-2 | 13 | . | TRBV6-5 | .
CASSLAGPPYNEQFF | TGCGCCAGCAGCTTGGCCGGGCCCCCCTACAATGAGCAGTTCTTC | TRBJ2-1 | 15 | . | TRBV5-1 | .
CASRFTGTSETGELFF | TGCGCCAGCAGATTTACCGGGACTAGCGAGACCGGGGAGCTGTTTTTT | TRBJ2-2 | 16 | . | TRBV5-1 | TRBD2
CASSAWGGSTDTQYF | TGTGCCAGCAGCGCCTGGGGGGGGAGCACAGATACGCAGTATTTT | TRBJ2-3 | 15 | . | TRBV9 | TRBD2
CASSLAGNQETQYF | TGCGCCAGCAGCTTAGCGGGAAACCAAGAGACCCAGTACTTC | TRBJ2-5 | 14 | . | TRBV5-1 | TRBD2
CSVAASRDGGQLYGYTF | TGCAGCGTCGCCGCGTCCCGGGACGGTGGCCAACTTTATGGCTACACCTTC | TRBJ1-2 | 17 | . | TRBV29-1 | .
CASESSGSSYNEQFF | TGCGCCAGCGAATCTAGCGGGAGCTCCTACAATGAGCAGTTCTTC | TRBJ2-1 | 15 | . | TRBV5-1 | TRBD2
CASSLAVADQETQYF | TGCGCCAGCAGCTTGGCCGTGGCGGACCAAGAGACCCAGTACTTC | TRBJ2-5 | 15 | once | TRBV5-1 | .
CATQAPGMNTEAFF | TGTGCCACCCAAGCCCCAGGGATGAACACTGAAGCTTTCTTT | TRBJ1-1 | 14 | few | TRBV6-6 | .
CASSRLSTGGYGYTF | TGTGCCAGCAGCCGACTGTCGACAGGGGGATATGGCTACACCTTC | TRBJ1-2 | 15 | once | TRBV7-2 | TRBD1
CASSSGEVSSYEQYF | TGTGCTAGCAGCAGTGGAGAGGTGAGCTCCTACGAGCAGTACTTC | TRBJ2-7 | 15 | . | TRBV7-9 | .
CASSLEGAPYEQYF | TGTGCCAGCAGCTTAGAGGGCGCACCCTACGAGCAGTACTTC | TRBJ2-7 | 14 | . | TRBV11-2 | .
CASSPIDTAITF | TGTGCCAGCAGCCCTATTGACACGGCAATCACCTTC | TRBJ1-2 | 12 | . | TRBV7-9 | .